This TCR beta chain was captured in a study of shared clonotypes between healthy human individuals. Points from the study as a whole: Genetic and exposure-history diversity was limited by the few donors.

This CDR3 comprises 15 residues. V gave up 0 bases and J gave up 0 bases, with 7 bases separating them. Germline V gene sequence: CDR1 SGDLS, CDR2 YYNGEE. In the original analysis: Junction-only sequences without quality scores were provided by ImmunoSEQ, so filtering was different. TCRdb keeps only in-frame clones here, not all; method: immunoSEQ multiplex PCR. The DNA was the basis for D and trimming; V, J and clone size are from that table. The table has millions of clones, 85% to 95% seen once. Comments on this clone: The antigen is unknown. Other nucleotide sequences from this sample produce the same CDR3.

Sequencing used naive CD4+ T cells sorted from blood. As to subset: CD45RA+ positively selected. The chain employs TRBV9 and TRBJ1-5; no definite D call. The receptor was derived from a man between 18 and 35 years old in good health. The CDR3 region is CASSVEGNSNQPQHF. Here the CDR3 DNA reads TGTGCCAGCAGCGTAGAAGGGAATAGCAATCAGCCCCAGCATTTT.